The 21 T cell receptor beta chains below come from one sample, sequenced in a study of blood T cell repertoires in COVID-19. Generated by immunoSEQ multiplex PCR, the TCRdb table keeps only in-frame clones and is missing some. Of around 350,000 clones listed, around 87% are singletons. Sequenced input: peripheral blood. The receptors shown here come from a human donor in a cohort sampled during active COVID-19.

CDR3 nucleotide sequence: TGTGCCAGCAGCTCCTGGGACAGGAACACCGGGGAGCTGTTTTTT. This encodes CASSSWDRNTGELFF. This sequence joins TRBV11-2 and TRBJ2-2; 7 bases align to TRBD1. Looked up from germline, CDR1 is SGHAT and CDR2 is FQNNGV. The CDR3 runs 15 residues. V shed 4 bases, J shed 1 base, and the junction held 3 bases outside the gene matches.

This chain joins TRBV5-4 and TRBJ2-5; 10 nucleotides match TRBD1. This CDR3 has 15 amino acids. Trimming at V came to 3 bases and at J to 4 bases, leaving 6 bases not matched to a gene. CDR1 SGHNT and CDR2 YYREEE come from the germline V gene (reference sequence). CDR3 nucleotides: TGTGCCAGCAGCTGGGACAGGGGTAAGGGAGAGACCCAGTACTTC. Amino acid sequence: CASSWDRGKGETQYF.

CDR3 residues: CASSGGGGGADNEQFF. The DNA for the CDR3 is TGTGCCAGCAGTGGTGGAGGGGGGGGCGCCGACAATGAGCAGTTCTTC. The chain recombines TRBV25-1 with TRBJ2-1, with D possibly TRBD2 on 7 matching bases. Germline CDR1 MGHDK, CDR2 SYGVNS. V dropped 4 bases and J dropped 5 bases, with 18 bases sitting between them. The CDR3 consists of 16 residues.

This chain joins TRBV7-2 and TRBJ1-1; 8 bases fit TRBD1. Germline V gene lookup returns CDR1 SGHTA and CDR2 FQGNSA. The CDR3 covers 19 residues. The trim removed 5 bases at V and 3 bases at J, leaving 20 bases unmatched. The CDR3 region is CASSLYSGQGKGSYTEAFF. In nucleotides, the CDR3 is TGTGCCAGCAGCCTATACTCAGGACAGGGCAAGGGTAGCTACACTGAAGCTTTCTTT.

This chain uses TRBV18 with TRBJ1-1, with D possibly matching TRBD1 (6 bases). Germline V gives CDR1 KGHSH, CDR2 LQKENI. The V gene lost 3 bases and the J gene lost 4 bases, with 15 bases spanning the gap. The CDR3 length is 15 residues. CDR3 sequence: CASSPTGTAGTEAFF. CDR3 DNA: TGTGCCAGCTCACCTACAGGGACCGCGGGCACTGAAGCTTTCTTT.

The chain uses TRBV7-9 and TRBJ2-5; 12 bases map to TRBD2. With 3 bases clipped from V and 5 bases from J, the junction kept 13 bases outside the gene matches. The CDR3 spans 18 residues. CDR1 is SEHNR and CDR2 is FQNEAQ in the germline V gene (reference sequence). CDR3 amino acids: CASSFQTSGSRIVETQYF. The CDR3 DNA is TGTGCCAGCAGCTTCCAGACTAGCGGGAGTCGTATAGTTGAGACCCAGTACTTC.

The CDR3 spells CASRGLAGVMETQYF. CDR3 DNA sequence: TGTGCCAGCAGAGGACTAGCGGGAGTTATGGAGACCCAGTACTTC. The J gene is TRBJ2-5, the V gene TRBV2, with 13 nucleotides matching TRBD2. The V and J ends lost 6 bases and 5 bases, in that order; junction bases with no gene match: 6. Per germline, CDR1 SNHLY and CDR2 FYNNEI. The CDR3 sequence is 15 residues long. The whole variable domain, filled in from reference TRBV2 and TRBJ2-5, reads EPEVTQTPSHQVTQMGQEVILRCVPISNHLYFYWYRQILGQKVEFLVSFYNNEISEKSEIFDDQFSVERPDGSNFTLKIRSTKLEDSAMYFCASRGLAGVMETQYFGPGTRLLVL.

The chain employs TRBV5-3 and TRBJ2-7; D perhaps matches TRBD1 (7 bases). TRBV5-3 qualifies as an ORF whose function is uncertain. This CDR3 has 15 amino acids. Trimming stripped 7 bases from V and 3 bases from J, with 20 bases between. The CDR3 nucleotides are TGTGCCAGACCAAACAACGCGGGGACAGACTACGAGCAGTACTTC. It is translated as CARPNNAGTDYEQYF.

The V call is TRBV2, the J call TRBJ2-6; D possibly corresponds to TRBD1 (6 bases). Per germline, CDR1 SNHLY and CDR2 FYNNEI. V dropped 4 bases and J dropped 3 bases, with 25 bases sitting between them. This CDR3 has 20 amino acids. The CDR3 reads CASSVYPRQGLQLGANVLTF. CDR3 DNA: TGTGCCAGCAGTGTGTACCCTCGGCAGGGGCTACAACTTGGGGCCAACGTCCTGACTTTC.

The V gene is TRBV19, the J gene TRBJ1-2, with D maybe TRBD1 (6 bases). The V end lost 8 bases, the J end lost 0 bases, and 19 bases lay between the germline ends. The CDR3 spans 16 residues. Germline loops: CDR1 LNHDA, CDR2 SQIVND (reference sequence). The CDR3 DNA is TGTGCCAGTCATTCCCCCGGGACACTTCCTAACTATGGCTACACCTTC. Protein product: CASHSPGTLPNYGYTF.

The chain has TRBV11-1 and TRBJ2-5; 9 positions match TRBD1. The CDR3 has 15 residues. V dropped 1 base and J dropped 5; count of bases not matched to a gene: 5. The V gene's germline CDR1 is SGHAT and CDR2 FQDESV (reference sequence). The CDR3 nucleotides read TGTGCCAGCAGCTTAGTGGGACAGGGTAGGGAGACCCAGTACTTC. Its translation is CASSLVGQGRETQYF.

CDR3 bases: TGTGCCAGTATGGTGAGTGGACAGCCCAATCAGCCCCAGCATTTT. Protein product: CASMVSGQPNQPQHF. V and J are TRBV19 and TRBJ1-5; TRBD1 might be the D (6 bases). This CDR3 contains 15 residues. Germline V lookup: CDR1 LNHDA, CDR2 SQIVND (reference sequence). The germline V and J ends were trimmed by 7 bases and 3 bases, with 16 bases remaining between them.

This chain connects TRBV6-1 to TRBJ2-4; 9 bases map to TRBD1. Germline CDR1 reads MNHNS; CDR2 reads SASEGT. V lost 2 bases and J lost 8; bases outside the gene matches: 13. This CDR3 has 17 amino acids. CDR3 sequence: CASSEREQGATKYIQYF. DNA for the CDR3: TGTGCCAGCAGTGAAAGGGAACAGGGGGCGACGAAATACATTCAGTACTTC.

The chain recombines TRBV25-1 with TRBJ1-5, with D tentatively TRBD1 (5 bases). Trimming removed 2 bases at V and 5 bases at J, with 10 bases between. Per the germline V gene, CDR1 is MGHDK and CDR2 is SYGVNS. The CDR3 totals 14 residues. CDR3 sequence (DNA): TGTGCCAGCAGTGAACGCGACAGCTATCAGCCCCAGCATTTT. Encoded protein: CASSERDSYQPQHF. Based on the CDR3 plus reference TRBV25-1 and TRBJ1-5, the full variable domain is EADIYQTPRYLVIGTGKKITLECSQTMGHDKMYWYQQDPGMELHLIHYSYGVNSTEKGDLSSESTVSRIRTEHFPLTLESARPSHTSQYLCASSERDSYQPQHFGDGTRLSIL.

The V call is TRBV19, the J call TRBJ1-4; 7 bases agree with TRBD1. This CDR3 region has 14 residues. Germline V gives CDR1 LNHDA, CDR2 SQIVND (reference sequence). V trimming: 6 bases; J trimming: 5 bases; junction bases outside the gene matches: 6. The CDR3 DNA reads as TGTGCCAGTAGCAGGGGACAGTGGAATGAAAAACTGTTTTTT. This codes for CASSRGQWNEKLFF.

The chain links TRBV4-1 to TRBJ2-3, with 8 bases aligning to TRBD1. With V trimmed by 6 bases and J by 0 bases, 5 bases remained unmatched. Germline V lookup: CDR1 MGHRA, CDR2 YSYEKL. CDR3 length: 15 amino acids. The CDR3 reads CASRKGQGSTDTQYF. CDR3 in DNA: TGCGCCAGCAGGAAAGGACAGGGCAGCACAGATACGCAGTATTTT.

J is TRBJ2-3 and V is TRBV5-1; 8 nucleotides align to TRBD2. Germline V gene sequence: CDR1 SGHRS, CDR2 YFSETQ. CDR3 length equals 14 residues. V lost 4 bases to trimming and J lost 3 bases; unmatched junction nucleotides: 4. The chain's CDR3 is CASSRRGETDTQYF. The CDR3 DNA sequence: TGCGCCAGCAGCAGGCGGGGGGAAACAGATACGCAGTATTTT. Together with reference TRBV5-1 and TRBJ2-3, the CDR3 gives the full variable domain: KAGVTQTPRYLIKTRGQQVTLSCSPISGHRSVSWYQQTPGQGLQFLFEYFSETQRNKGNFPGRFSGRQFSNSRSEMNVSTLELGDSALYLCASSRRGETDTQYFGPGTRLTVL.

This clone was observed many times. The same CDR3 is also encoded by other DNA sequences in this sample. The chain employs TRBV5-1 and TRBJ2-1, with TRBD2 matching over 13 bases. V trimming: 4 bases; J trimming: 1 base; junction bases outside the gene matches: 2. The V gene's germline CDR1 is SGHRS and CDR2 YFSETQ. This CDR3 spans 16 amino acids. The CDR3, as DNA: TGCGCCAGCAGCCTGGGACTAGCGGGATCCTACAATGAGCAGTTCTTC. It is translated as CASSLGLAGSYNEQFF. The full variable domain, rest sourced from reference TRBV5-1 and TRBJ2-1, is KAGVTQTPRYLIKTRGQQVTLSCSPISGHRSVSWYQQTPGQGLQFLFEYFSETQRNKGNFPGRFSGRQFSNSRSEMNVSTLELGDSALYLCASSLGLAGSYNEQFFGPGTRLTVL.

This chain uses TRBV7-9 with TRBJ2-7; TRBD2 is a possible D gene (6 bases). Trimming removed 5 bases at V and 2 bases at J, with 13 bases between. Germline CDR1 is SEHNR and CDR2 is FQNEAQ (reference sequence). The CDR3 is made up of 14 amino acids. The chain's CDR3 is CASSPQRAPYEQYF. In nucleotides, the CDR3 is TGTGCCAGCAGCCCCCAGCGGGCCCCCTACGAGCAGTACTTC.

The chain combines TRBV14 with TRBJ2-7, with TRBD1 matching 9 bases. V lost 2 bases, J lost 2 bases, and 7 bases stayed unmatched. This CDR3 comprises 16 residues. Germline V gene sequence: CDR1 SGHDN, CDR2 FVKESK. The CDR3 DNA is TGTGCCAGCAGCCAAATCCGGGACAGGGCCCCCTACGAGCAGTACTTC. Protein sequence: CASSQIRDRAPYEQYF.

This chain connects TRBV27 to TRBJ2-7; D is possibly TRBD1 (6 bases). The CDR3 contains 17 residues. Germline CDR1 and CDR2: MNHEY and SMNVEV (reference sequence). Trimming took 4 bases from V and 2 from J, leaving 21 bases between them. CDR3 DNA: TGTGCCAGCAGTTCTCTTAACAGGGAGAGGAGGACCTACGAGCAGTACTTC. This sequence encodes CASSSLNRERRTYEQYF.